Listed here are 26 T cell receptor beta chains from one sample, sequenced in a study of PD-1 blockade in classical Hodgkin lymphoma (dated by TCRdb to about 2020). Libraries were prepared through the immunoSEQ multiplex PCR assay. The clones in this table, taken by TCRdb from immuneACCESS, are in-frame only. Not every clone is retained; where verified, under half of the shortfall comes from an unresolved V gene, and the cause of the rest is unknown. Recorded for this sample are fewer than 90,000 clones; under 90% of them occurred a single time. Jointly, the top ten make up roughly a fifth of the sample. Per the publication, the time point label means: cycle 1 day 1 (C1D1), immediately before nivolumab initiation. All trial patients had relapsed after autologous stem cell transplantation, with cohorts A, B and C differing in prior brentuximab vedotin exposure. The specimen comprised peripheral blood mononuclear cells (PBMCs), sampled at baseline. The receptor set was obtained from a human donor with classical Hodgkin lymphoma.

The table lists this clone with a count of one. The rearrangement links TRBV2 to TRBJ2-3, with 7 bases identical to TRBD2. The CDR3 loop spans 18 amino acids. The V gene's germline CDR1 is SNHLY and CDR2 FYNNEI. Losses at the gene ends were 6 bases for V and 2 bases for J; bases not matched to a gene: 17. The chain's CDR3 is CASSPKAGSSTLTDTQYF. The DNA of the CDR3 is TGTGCCAGCAGCCCAAAAGCGGGGAGTTCAACCCTCACAGATACGCAGTATTTT.

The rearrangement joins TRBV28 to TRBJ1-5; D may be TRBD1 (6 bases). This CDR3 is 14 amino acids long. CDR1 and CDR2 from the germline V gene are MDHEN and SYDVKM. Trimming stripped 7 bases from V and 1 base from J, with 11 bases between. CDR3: CASIRGQSNQPQHF. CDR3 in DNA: TGTGCCAGCATTCGTGGACAGAGCAATCAGCCCCAGCATTTT.

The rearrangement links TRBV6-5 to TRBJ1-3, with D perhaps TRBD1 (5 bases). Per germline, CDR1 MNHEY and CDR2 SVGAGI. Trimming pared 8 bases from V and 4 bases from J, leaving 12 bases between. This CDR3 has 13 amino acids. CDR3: CASRGGPGNTIYF. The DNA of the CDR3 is TGTGCCAGCCGGGGGGGACCCGGAAACACCATATATTTT.

The CDR3 DNA reads as TGCGCCAGCAGTGAGTCTCCCGATAGCTCCTACGAGCAGTACTTC. Protein sequence: CASSESPDSSYEQYF. V gene TRBV10-1 combines with J gene TRBJ2-7, with D unclear. The CDR3 sequence is 15 residues long. Germline-derived CDR1 and CDR2 are WNHNN and SYGVQD (reference sequence). V was shortened by 0 bases and J by 0 bases, with 9 bases between the two germline ends.

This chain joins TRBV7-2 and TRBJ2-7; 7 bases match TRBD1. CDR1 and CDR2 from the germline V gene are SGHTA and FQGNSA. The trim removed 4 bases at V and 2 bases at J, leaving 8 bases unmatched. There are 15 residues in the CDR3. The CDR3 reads CASSSVRQGTYEQYF. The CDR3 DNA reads TGTGCCAGCAGCTCAGTCCGACAGGGCACCTACGAGCAGTACTTC.

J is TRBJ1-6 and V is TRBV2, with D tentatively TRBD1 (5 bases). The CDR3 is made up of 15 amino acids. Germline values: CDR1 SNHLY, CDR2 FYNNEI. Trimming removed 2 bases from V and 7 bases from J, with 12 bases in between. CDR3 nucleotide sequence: TGTGCCAGCAGTGAATCCGGGACGGTCAATTCACCCCTCCACTTT. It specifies CASSESGTVNSPLHF.

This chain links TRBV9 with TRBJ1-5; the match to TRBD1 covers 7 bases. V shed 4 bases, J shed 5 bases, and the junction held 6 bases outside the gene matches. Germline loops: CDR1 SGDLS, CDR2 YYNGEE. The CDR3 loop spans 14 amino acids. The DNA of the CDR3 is TGTGCCAGCAGCCTGGGACAGCGAGATCAGCCCCAGCATTTT. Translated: CASSLGQRDQPQHF.

CDR3 residues: CASGAEYGYTF. The CDR3, as DNA: TGTGCCAGCGGAGCAGAATATGGCTACACCTTC. The chain is built from TRBV2 and TRBJ1-2, with D unclear. Germline lookup yields CDR1 SNHLY and CDR2 FYNNEI. This CDR3 has 11 amino acids. The V end lost 8 bases, the J end lost 5 bases, and 9 bases lay between the germline ends.

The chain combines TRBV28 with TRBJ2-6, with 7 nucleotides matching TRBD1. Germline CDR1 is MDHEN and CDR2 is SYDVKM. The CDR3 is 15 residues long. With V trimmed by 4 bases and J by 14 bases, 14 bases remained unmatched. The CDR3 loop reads CASSSARTGLLILTF. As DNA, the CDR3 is TGTGCCAGCAGTTCCGCCCGGACAGGCCTGCTCATCCTGACTTTC.

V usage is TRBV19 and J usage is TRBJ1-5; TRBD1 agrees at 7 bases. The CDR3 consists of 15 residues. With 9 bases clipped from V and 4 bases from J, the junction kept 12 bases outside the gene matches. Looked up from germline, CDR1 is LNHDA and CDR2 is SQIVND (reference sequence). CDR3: CASGARQGGNQPQHF. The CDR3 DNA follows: TGTGCCAGCGGGGCCCGACAGGGTGGAAATCAGCCCCAGCATTTT.

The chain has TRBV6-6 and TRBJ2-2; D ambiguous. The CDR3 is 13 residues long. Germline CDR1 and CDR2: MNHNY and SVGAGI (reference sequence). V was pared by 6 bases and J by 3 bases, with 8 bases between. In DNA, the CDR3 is TGTGCCAGCAGACACGACGACACCGGGGAGCTGTTTTTT. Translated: CASRHDDTGELFF.

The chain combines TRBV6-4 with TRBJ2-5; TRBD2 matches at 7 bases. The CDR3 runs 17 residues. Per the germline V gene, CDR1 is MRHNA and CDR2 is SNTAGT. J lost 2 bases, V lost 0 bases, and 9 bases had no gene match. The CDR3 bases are TGTGCCAGCAGTGACTCCTGGCGGGAGAGCCTTCAAGAGACCCAGTACTTC. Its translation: CASSDSWRESLQETQYF.

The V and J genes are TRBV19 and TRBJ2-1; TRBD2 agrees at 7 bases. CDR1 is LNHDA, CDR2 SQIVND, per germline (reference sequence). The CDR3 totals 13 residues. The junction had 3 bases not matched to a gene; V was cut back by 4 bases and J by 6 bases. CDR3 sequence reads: CASSTWTSNEQFF. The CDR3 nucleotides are TGTGCCAGTAGTACATGGACTAGCAATGAGCAGTTCTTC.

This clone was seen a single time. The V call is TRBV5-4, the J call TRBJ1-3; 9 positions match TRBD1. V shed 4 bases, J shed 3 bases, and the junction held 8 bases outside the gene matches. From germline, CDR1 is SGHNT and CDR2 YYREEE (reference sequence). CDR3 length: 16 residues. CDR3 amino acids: CASSGGQGVFGNTIYF. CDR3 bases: TGTGCCAGCAGCGGGGGACAGGGCGTCTTTGGAAACACCATATATTTT.

CDR3 in DNA: TGTGCCAGCAGCTCCCTGACTAGCGGAACTCCTAGCACAGATACGCAGTATTTT. This translates into CASSSLTSGTPSTDTQYF. The chain is built from TRBV13 and TRBJ2-3, with 9 positions matching TRBD2. The CDR3 has 18 residues. V lost 4 bases to trimming and J lost 0 bases; unmatched junction nucleotides: 11. The germline V gene has CDR1 PRHDT and CDR2 FYEKMQ (reference sequence).

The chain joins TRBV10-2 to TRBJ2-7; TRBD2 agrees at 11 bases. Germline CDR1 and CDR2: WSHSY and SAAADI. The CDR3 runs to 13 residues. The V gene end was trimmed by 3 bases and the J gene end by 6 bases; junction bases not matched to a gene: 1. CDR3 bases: TGCGCCAGCAGTGAAGGACTAGCGGGCGAGCAGTACTTC. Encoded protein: CASSEGLAGEQYF.

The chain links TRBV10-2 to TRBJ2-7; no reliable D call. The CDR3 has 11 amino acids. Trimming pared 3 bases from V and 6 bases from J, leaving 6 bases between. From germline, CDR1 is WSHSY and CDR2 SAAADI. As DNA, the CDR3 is TGCGCCAGCAGTGAACCTCCCGAGCAGTACTTC. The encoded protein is CASSEPPEQYF.

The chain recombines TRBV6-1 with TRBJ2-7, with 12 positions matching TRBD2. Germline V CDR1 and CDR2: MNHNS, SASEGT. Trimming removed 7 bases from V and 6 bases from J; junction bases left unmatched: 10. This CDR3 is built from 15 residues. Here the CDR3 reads CASMETSGRVSEQYF. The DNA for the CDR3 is TGTGCCAGCATGGAGACTAGCGGGAGAGTCTCCGAGCAGTACTTC.

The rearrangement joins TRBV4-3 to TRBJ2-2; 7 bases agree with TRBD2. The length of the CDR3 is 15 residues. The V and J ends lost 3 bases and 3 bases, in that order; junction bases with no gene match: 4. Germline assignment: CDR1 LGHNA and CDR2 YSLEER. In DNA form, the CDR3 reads TGCGCCAGCAGCCATGCGGGAGCCGACACCGGGGAGCTGTTTTTT. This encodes CASSHAGADTGELFF.

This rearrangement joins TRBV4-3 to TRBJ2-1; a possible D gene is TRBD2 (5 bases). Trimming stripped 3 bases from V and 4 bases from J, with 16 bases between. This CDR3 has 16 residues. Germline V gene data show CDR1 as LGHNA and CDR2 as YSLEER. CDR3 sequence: CASSQDQRQSYNEQFF. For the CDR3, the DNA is TGCGCCAGCAGCCAGGACCAGCGGCAGTCGTACAATGAGCAGTTCTTC.

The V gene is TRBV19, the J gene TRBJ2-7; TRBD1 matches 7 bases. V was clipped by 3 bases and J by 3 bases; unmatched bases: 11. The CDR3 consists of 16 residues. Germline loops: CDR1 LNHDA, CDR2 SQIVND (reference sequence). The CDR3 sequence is CASSIKGQRNRYEQYF. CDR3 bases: TGTGCCAGTAGTATTAAGGGACAGCGAAATCGCTACGAGCAGTACTTC.

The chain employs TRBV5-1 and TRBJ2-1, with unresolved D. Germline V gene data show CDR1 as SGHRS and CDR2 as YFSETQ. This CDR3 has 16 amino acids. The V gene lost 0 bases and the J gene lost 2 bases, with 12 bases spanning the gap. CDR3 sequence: CASSLVGAATYNEQFF. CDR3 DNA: TGCGCCAGCAGCTTGGTCGGCGCGGCCACCTACAATGAGCAGTTCTTC.

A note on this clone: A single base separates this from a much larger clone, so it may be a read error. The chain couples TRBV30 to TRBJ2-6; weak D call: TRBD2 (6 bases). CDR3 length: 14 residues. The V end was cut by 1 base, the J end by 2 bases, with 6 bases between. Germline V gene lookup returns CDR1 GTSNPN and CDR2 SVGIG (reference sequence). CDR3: CAWSAGAGANVLTF. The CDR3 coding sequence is TGTGCCTGGAGTGCGGGGGCTGGGGCCAACGTCCTGACTTTC.

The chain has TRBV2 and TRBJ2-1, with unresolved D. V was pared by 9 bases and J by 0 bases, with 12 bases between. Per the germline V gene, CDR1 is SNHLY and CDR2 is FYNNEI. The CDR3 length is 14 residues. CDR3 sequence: CASYWLGSYNEQFF. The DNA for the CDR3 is TGTGCCAGTTACTGGCTGGGCTCCTACAATGAGCAGTTCTTC.

CDR3 amino acids: CASSDKGGSTDTQYF. CDR3 coding DNA: TGTGCCAGCAGTGATAAGGGCGGAAGCACAGATACGCAGTATTTT. V usage is TRBV6-4 and J usage is TRBJ2-3; D uncertain. Trimming took 3 bases from V and 0 from J, leaving 10 bases between them. Germline V CDR1 and CDR2: MRHNA, SNTAGT. The CDR3 has 15 residues.

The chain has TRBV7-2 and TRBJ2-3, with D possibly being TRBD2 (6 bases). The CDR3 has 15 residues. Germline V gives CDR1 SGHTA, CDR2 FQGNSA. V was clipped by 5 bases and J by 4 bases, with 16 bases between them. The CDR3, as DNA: TGTGCCAGCAGCCGCTTAGGAGGGGACGCAGATACGCAGTATTTT. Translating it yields CASSRLGGDADTQYF.